The present T cell receptor (beta chain) was sequenced within a study of response to subunit inactivated influenza vaccine. TCRdb recomputed calls from the RT-PCR reads with MiXCR, one row per CDR3 protein. The sample lists approximately 530,000 distinct CDR3 sequences; 13% were seen once. Findings of the study overall: Few new T cells, the authors suggested, are recruited by each seasonal influenza vaccination.

With regard to this clonotype: Its antigen remains unknown.

In germline, CDR1 is SEHNR, CDR2 FQNEAQ (reference sequence). J gave up 5 bases and V 0 bases, and 5 bases lay outside the gene matches. This CDR3 comprises 15 residues. The chain joins TRBV7-9 to TRBJ2-3; 7 bases agree with TRBD2. The source material was PBMCs from blood, sampled roughly 47 days after vaccination. The receptor was derived from a middle-aged man who received an inactivated influenza vaccine. The CDR3 sequence: CASSLASGGRDTQYF. The CDR3 DNA reads TGTGCCAGCAGCTTAGCTTCGGGGGGAAGAGATACGCAGTATTTT.